The clone carrying this TCR beta chain has only a few counts. The data were taken from a study of T cells after yellow fever vaccination. TCRdb independently ran MiXCR on the 5' RACE reads; one entry per CDR3 protein. The table includes tens of thousands of distinct CDR3 sequences, around 7.3% detected once. Germline CDR1 reads SGHAT; CDR2 reads FQNNGV. V lost 5 bases, J lost 7 bases, and 12 bases lay in between. The CDR3 has 13 residues. The chain employs TRBV11-2 and TRBJ2-1; a possible D gene is TRBD2 (6 bases). This sequence was found in a man younger than 40 who received the YFV17D yellow fever vaccine. The source was CD8+ T cells sorted from PBMCs, collected on the day of the yellow fever booster vaccination. CDR3 region: CASSQVGGNEQFF. The DNA for the CDR3 is TGTGCCAGCAGCCAGGTGGGGGGAAATGAGCAGTTCTTC.